Listed below are T cell receptor beta chains from one sample, sequenced in a study of blood T cell repertoires in COVID-19. The assay was immunoSEQ multiplex PCR, and TCRdb's table has in-frame clones only and misses some. The sample has about 380,000 clones, around 85% seen once. Sequenced input: peripheral blood. These TCRs come from a woman between 18 and 29 years old with acute or convalescent COVID-19. Both conserved end residues are part of each CDR3. Fields, in order: V gene, J gene, clone size, D gene, CDR3 DNA, CDR3 protein. A D gene is named only where the DNA matches it firmly. Size is omitted from some rows. Given values are once, few, many or a class for expanded clones.

V gene: TRBV10-3
J gene: TRBJ1-6
clone size: NA
D gene: NA
CDR3 DNA: TGTGCCTCAAAAGGTGGGGGCGCGTTTTCACCCCTCCACTTT
CDR3 protein: CASKGGGAFSPLHF

V gene: TRBV29-1
J gene: TRBJ2-1
clone size: NA
D gene: TRBD2
CDR3 DNA: TGCAGCGTTGACACTAGCGGGAGTAATAATGAGCAGTTCTTC
CDR3 protein: CSVDTSGSNNEQFF

V gene: TRBV29-1
J gene: TRBJ1-2
clone size: NA
D gene: NA
CDR3 DNA: TGCAGCGTTGAAGCCTACTCCCCGACAGGAAACTATGGCTACACCTTC
CDR3 protein: CSVEAYSPTGNYGYTF

V gene: TRBV27
J gene: TRBJ2-1
clone size: NA
D gene: NA
CDR3 DNA: TGTGCCAGCAGTTGGGGCAGGGGGGCCTACAATGAGCAGTTCTTC
CDR3 protein: CASSWGRGAYNEQFF

V gene: TRBV6-5
J gene: TRBJ2-3
clone size: NA
D gene: NA
CDR3 DNA: TGTGCCAGCGCACGACCCGGGACAACGGATGATACGCAGTATTTT
CDR3 protein: CASARPGTTDDTQYF

V gene: TRBV4-2
J gene: TRBJ1-2
clone size: NA
D gene: TRBD1
CDR3 DNA: TGTGCCAGCAGCAGCAGACAGGGGGAATTGGGTGGCTACACCTTC
CDR3 protein: CASSSRQGELGGYTF

V gene: TRBV28
J gene: TRBJ2-1
clone size: NA
D gene: TRBD1
CDR3 DNA: TGTGCCAGCAGTTCCCAGGGGGATGAGCAGTTCTTC
CDR3 protein: CASSSQGDEQFF

V gene: TRBV15
J gene: TRBJ1-1
clone size: NA
D gene: TRBD1
CDR3 DNA: TGTGCCACCAGCAGAGAAGTGAACAGGGGCCATCCAGTTGGAGAAGCTTTCTTT
CDR3 protein: CATSREVNRGHPVGEAFF

V gene: TRBV10-2
J gene: TRBJ1-6
clone size: NA
D gene: NA
CDR3 DNA: TGCGCCAGCAGCGGGGGTAGTTCACCCCTCCACTTT
CDR3 protein: CASSGGSSPLHF

V gene: TRBV18
J gene: TRBJ2-1
clone size: NA
D gene: TRBD2
CDR3 DNA: TGTGCCAGCTCACTAGTGTCGGGAGGGCCCTACAATGAGCAGTTCTTC
CDR3 protein: CASSLVSGGPYNEQFF

V gene: TRBV4-1
J gene: TRBJ1-1
clone size: NA
D gene: NA
CDR3 DNA: TGCGCCAGCAGCCACAGGGCACTTAACACTGAAGCTTTCTTT
CDR3 protein: CASSHRALNTEAFF

V gene: TRBV12-5
J gene: TRBJ2-1
clone size: NA
D gene: TRBD1
CDR3 DNA: TGTGCTAGTGGTACGGTACTTGTGGGTAAGGGACAGGGGGACTACAATGAGCAGTTCTTC
CDR3 protein: CASGTVLVGKGQGDYNEQFF

V gene: TRBV19
J gene: TRBJ2-3
clone size: NA
D gene: TRBD1
CDR3 DNA: TGTGCCAGTAGTATTGGGGGGACAGGGTCAGATACGCAGTATTTT
CDR3 protein: CASSIGGTGSDTQYF

V gene: TRBV6-1
J gene: TRBJ1-5
clone size: few
D gene: NA
CDR3 DNA: TGTGCCAGCAGTGAAGCCTACAATCAGCCCCAGCATTTT
CDR3 protein: CASSEAYNQPQHF

V gene: TRBV2
J gene: TRBJ2-7
clone size: NA
D gene: TRBD2
CDR3 DNA: TGTGCCAGCCGAACGGGGACTAGCGGGAGGGCCTCCTACGAGCAGTACTTC
CDR3 protein: CASRTGTSGRASYEQYF

V gene: TRBV7-9
J gene: TRBJ2-7
clone size: NA
D gene: TRBD2
CDR3 DNA: TGTGCCAGCAGCCTAACTCCCGGGACAGGGACTAGCGGGAGTTACGAGCAGTACTTC
CDR3 protein: CASSLTPGTGTSGSYEQYF

V gene: TRBV27
J gene: TRBJ2-5
clone size: NA
D gene: TRBD2
CDR3 DNA: TGTGCCAGCAGTCCCGGACTGACTAGCGGGGGGGCCTTTCACCAAGAGACCCAGTACTTC
CDR3 protein: CASSPGLTSGGAFHQETQYF

V gene: TRBV5-6
J gene: TRBJ1-2
clone size: NA
D gene: TRBD1
CDR3 DNA: TGTGCCAGCAGCCACCGGGACAGTCTTACCTTC
CDR3 protein: CASSHRDSLTF

V gene: TRBV6-5
J gene: TRBJ1-2
clone size: NA
D gene: TRBD1
CDR3 DNA: TGTGCCAGCAGTTACTCGACTGACAGGGGACTTGGCTACACCTTC
CDR3 protein: CASSYSTDRGLGYTF

V gene: TRBV6-1
J gene: TRBJ1-5
clone size: NA
D gene: NA
CDR3 DNA: TGTGCCAGCAGTGAGCTTCCGGGAAATAGCAATCAGCCCCAGCATTTT
CDR3 protein: CASSELPGNSNQPQHF

V gene: TRBV7-9
J gene: TRBJ2-5
clone size: NA
D gene: NA
CDR3 DNA: TGTGCCAGCAGCTTTACCGGGTCTCAAGAGACCCAGTACTTC
CDR3 protein: CASSFTGSQETQYF

V gene: TRBV30
J gene: TRBJ2-2
clone size: NA
D gene: TRBD2
CDR3 DNA: TGTGCCTGGAGTGGTGTACTAGCGGGGCGGACCGGGGAGCTGTTTTTT
CDR3 protein: CAWSGVLAGRTGELFF

V gene: TRBV30
J gene: TRBJ2-7
clone size: NA
D gene: NA
CDR3 DNA: TGTGCCTGGACTGTCGGCGGGGCGGTAACCTACGAGCAGTACTTC
CDR3 protein: CAWTVGGAVTYEQYF

V gene: TRBV5-1
J gene: TRBJ2-7
clone size: NA
D gene: NA
CDR3 DNA: TGCGCCAGCCGACAAAGTAGCTCCTACGAGCAGTACTTC
CDR3 protein: CASRQSSSYEQYF

V gene: TRBV7-2
J gene: TRBJ1-1
clone size: NA
D gene: TRBD1
CDR3 DNA: TGTGCCAGCAGTCCAGGGGGCTACACTGAAGCTTTCTTT
CDR3 protein: CASSPGGYTEAFF

V gene: TRBV28
J gene: TRBJ2-5
clone size: NA
D gene: NA
CDR3 DNA: TGTGCCAGCAGTTTGGCCGACCAAGAGACCCAGTACTTC
CDR3 protein: CASSLADQETQYF

V gene: TRBV18
J gene: TRBJ1-4
clone size: NA
D gene: NA
CDR3 DNA: TGTGCCAGCTCTCGGTCCACAACTAATGAAAAACTGTTTTTT
CDR3 protein: CASSRSTTNEKLFF

V gene: TRBV14
J gene: TRBJ2-1
clone size: NA
D gene: TRBD2
CDR3 DNA: TGTGCCAGCAGCCCGGGGGTAGCGGGTTCCAATGAGCAGTTCTTC
CDR3 protein: CASSPGVAGSNEQFF

V gene: TRBV7-3
J gene: TRBJ1-3
clone size: NA
D gene: TRBD1
CDR3 DNA: TGTGCCAGCAGCCCCGGGACAGCAGGAAACACCATATATTTT
CDR3 protein: CASSPGTAGNTIYF

V gene: TRBV9
J gene: TRBJ2-5
clone size: NA
D gene: TRBD2
CDR3 DNA: TGTGCCAGCAGCGTCCGGTGGGAGGGCGAGACCCAGTACTTC
CDR3 protein: CASSVRWEGETQYF

V gene: TRBV19
J gene: TRBJ1-6
clone size: NA
D gene: NA
CDR3 DNA: TGTGCCAGTACCGCGGGCATATATGACCCTTCACCCCTCCACTTT
CDR3 protein: CASTAGIYDPSPLHF

V gene: TRBV7-6
J gene: TRBJ2-1
clone size: NA
D gene: NA
CDR3 DNA: TGTGCCAGCAGCCGAACCCTCCTGCACTACGGAACAAATGAGCAGTTCTTC
CDR3 protein: CASSRTLLHYGTNEQFF

V gene: TRBV11-2
J gene: TRBJ2-2
clone size: NA
D gene: TRBD2
CDR3 DNA: TGTGCCAGCAGCTCCCTAGCGGGGCGAACCGGGGAGCTGTTTTTT
CDR3 protein: CASSSLAGRTGELFF

V gene: TRBV27
J gene: TRBJ2-7
clone size: NA
D gene: TRBD2
CDR3 DNA: TGTGCCAGCAGTCAAGGACTAGCGGAGAGTTCCTACGAGCAGTACTTC
CDR3 protein: CASSQGLAESSYEQYF

V gene: TRBV25-1
J gene: TRBJ1-1
clone size: NA
D gene: NA
CDR3 DNA: TGTGCCAGCAGAAAGCCGATGAACACTGAAGCTTTCTTT
CDR3 protein: CASRKPMNTEAFF

V gene: TRBV7-9
J gene: TRBJ2-5
clone size: NA
D gene: TRBD1
CDR3 DNA: TGTGCCAGCACCCCCGACAGGGGCCAGTACTTC
CDR3 protein: CASTPDRGQYF

V gene: TRBV3-1/TRBV3-2
J gene: TRBJ2-7
clone size: NA
D gene: TRBD1
CDR3 DNA: TGTGCCAGCAGCCTCAGACCGGGACAGGGGGTAGAGCAGTACTTC
CDR3 protein: CASSLRPGQGVEQYF

V gene: TRBV7-3
J gene: TRBJ2-5
clone size: once
D gene: NA
CDR3 DNA: TGTGCCAGCAGCCCTCATGGGGGGGGCGGAGAGACCCAGTACTTC
CDR3 protein: CASSPHGGGGETQYF

V gene: TRBV5-1
J gene: TRBJ1-2
clone size: NA
D gene: TRBD1
CDR3 DNA: TGCGCCAGCAGCCCTTATACAGGGGGCAGAGGCTACACCTTC
CDR3 protein: CASSPYTGGRGYTF